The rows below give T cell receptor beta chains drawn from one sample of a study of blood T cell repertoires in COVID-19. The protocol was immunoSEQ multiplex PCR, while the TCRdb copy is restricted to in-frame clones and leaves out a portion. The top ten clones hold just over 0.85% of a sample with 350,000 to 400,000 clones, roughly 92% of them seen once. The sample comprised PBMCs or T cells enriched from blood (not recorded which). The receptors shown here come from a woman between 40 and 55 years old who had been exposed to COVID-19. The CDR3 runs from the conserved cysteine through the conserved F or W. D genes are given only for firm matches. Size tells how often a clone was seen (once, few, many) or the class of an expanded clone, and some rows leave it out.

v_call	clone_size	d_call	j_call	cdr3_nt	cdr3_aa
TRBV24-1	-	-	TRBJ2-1	TGTGCCACCAGGGGCCAGGTTCCCCACAATGAGCAGTTCTTC	CATRGQVPHNEQFF
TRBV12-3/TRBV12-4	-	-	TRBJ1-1	TGTGCCAGCAGTTTTCTAGAGAACACTGAAGCTTTCTTT	CASSFLENTEAFF
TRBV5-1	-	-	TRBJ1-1	TGCGCCAGCTCCTTGAAAAAGGCAGGGTTCACTGAAGCTTTCTTT	CASSLKKAGFTEAFF
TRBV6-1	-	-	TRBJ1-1	TGTGCCAGCAGCCTCCCTAGGAACACTGAAGCTTTCTTT	CASSLPRNTEAFF
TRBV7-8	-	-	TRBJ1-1	TGTGCCAGCACCCCACTGGGGGGTACTGAAGCTTTCTTT	CASTPLGGTEAFF
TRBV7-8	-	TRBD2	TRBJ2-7	TGTGCCAGCAGCTTAGTGGGACTAGCGGGAGTTCTCCGCCACGAGCAGTACTTC	CASSLVGLAGVLRHEQYF
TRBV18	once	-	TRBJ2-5	TGTGCCAGCTCACCAACACAGCAAGAGACCCAGTACTTC	CASSPTQQETQYF
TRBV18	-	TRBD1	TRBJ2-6	TGTGCCAGCTCACTACAGGGGGCGGAAGGGGCCAACGTCCTGACTTTC	CASSLQGAEGANVLTF
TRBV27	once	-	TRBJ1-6	TGTGCCAGCAGAAGGTGGCCCGGAGAAAATTCACCCCTCCACTTT	CASRRWPGENSPLHF
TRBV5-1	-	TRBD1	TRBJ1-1	TGCGCCAGCAGCCCGGGACAGGGGATAGCTGAAGCTTTCTTT	CASSPGQGIAEAFF
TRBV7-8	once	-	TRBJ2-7	TGTGCCAGCAGCCGAACCCCATTCGGCTCCTACGAGCAGTACTTC	CASSRTPFGSYEQYF
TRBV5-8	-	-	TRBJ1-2	TGTGCCAGCAGCTTGGGACAGCCTCGATATGACTATGGCTACACCTTC	CASSLGQPRYDYGYTF
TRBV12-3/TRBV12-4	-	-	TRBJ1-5	TGTGCCAGCAGTTCCACAGGGAATAAGCCCCAGCATTTT	CASSSTGNKPQHF
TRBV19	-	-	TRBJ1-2	TGTGCCAGTAGTATAGCTCAGGCTAACTATGGCTACACCTTC	CASSIAQANYGYTF
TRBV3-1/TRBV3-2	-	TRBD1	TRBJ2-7	TGTGCCAGCAGCCAGGGGAAGGGGGCTTACGAGCAGTACTTC	CASSQGKGAYEQYF
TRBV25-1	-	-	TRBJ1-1	TGTGCCAGCAGTGAAATAATCCAGGGAACTTTCTTT	CASSEIIQGTFF
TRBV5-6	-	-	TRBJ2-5	TGTGCCAGCAGCTTTCTCCTCCCAAGCGGCCAAGAGACCCAGTACTTC	CASSFLLPSGQETQYF
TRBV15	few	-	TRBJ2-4	TGTGCCACCAGCAGAACTGATCGAGACCTAGACATTCAGTACTTC	CATSRTDRDLDIQYF
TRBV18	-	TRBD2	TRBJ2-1	TGTGCCAGCTCACCAGAGATGGGACTAGCGGGAGCCGGTGATGAGCAGTTCTTC	CASSPEMGLAGAGDEQFF
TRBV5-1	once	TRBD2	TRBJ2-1	TGCGCCAGCAGCTTGGCTAGCGGCCCCTACAATGAGCAGTTCTTC	CASSLASGPYNEQFF
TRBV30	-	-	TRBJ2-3	TGTGCCTGGAGTCTGAGCGCCGACCGTGATACGCAGTATTTT	CAWSLSADRDTQYF
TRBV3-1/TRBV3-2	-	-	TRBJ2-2	TGTGCCAGCAGCCGGGCCACCGGGGAGCTGTTTTTT	CASSRATGELFF
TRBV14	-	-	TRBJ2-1	TGTGCCAGCAGCCCCTTAGATAGGAGAGACCAGGAGCAGTTCTTC	CASSPLDRRDQEQFF
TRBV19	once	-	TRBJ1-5	TGTGCCAGTAGTTCAGACACGATTTATAGCAATCAGCCCCAGCATTTT	CASSSDTIYSNQPQHF
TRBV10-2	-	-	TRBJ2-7	TGCGCCAGCAGGGACTCGGTCTCTGTGAAAAACGAGCAGTACTTC	CASRDSVSVKNEQYF
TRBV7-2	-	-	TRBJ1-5	TGTGCCAGCAGCTTAGGACGGGGTCAGCCCCAGCATTTT	CASSLGRGQPQHF
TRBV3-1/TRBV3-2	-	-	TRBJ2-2	TGTGCCAGCAGCCAGACTGACACCGGGGAGCTGTTTTTT	CASSQTDTGELFF
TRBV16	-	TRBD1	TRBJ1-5	TGTGCCAGCAGCCAGGGACAGGGGGACGCAAGCAATCAGCCCCAGCATTTT	CASSQGQGDASNQPQHF
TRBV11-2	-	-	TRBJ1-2	TGTGCCAGCAGCTTAGGATCTGGGGGGGCAGGGATCTATGGCTACACCTTC	CASSLGSGGAGIYGYTF
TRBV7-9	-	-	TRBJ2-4	TGTGCCAGCAGTCATTACGAGGGACTCGGGAACATTCAGTACTTC	CASSHYEGLGNIQYF
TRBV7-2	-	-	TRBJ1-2	TGTGCCAGCAGCTTTACCCCAGGGAATGGCTACACCTTC	CASSFTPGNGYTF
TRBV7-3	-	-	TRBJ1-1	TGTGCCAGCAGCTTAGTAGTGGGGAGCACTGAAGCTTTCTTT	CASSLVVGSTEAFF
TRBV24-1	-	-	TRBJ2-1	TGTGCCACCAGTGAGTACAGGGCTGGCGAGCAGTTCTTC	CATSEYRAGEQFF
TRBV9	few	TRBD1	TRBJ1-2	TGTGCCAGCAGCCCCCGGGACAGCTCCATCTATGGCTACACCTTC	CASSPRDSSIYGYTF
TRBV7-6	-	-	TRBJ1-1	TGTGCCAGCAGCTTAGGGGGAAGTTTGCAGGGGCCGGTGAACACTGAAGCTTTCTTT	CASSLGGSLQGPVNTEAFF
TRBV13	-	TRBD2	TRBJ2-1	TGTGCCAGCAGCCAACTAGCGGGAAGGAGGTACAATGAGCAGTTCTTC	CASSQLAGRRYNEQFF
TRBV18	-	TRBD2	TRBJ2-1	TGTGCCAGCTCCCGAGGACTAGCGGGTAACAATGAGCAGTTCTTC	CASSRGLAGNNEQFF
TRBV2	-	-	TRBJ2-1	TGTGCCAGCTTAGACGGAGGCTCCTACAATGAGCAGTTCTTC	CASLDGGSYNEQFF
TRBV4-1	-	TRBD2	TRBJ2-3	TGCGCCAGCAGCCAACCCAAACTAGCGGGAGATATGGATACGCAGTATTTT	CASSQPKLAGDMDTQYF
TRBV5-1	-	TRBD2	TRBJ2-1	TGCGCCAGTCACCCGGGGGGTTCCTACAATGAGCAGTTCTTC	CASHPGGSYNEQFF
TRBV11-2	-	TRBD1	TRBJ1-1	TGTGCCAGCAGCACTCAGGGGGTGAACACTGAAGCTTTCTTT	CASSTQGVNTEAFF
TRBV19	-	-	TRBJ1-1	TGTGCCAGTAGTGTCCTGGGAGGGAACACTGAAGCTTTCTTT	CASSVLGGNTEAFF
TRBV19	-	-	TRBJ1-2	TGTGCCAGTAGTAGGAGGGAGGGCCATGGCTACACCTTC	CASSRREGHGYTF
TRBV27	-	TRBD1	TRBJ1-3	TGTGCCAGCAGTTTGGGGACAGGGGGAAACACCATATATTTT	CASSLGTGGNTIYF
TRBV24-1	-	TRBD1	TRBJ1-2	TGTGCCACCAGTGATACCTCCGGGACAGGGTTTGGCTACACCTTC	CATSDTSGTGFGYTF
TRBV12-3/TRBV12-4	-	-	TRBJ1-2	TGTGCCAGCTCCACGACGCGGGCTTATGGCTACACCTTC	CASSTTRAYGYTF
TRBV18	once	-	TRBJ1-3	TGTGCCAGCTCACCACGAGCAGGGATAGGAAACACCATATATTTT	CASSPRAGIGNTIYF
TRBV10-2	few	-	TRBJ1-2	TGCGCCAGCAACCTCGCCCCCCAGTCGGGGGGCTACACCTTC	CASNLAPQSGGYTF
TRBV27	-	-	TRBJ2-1	TGTGCCAGCAGTCCACTAACTAGCTCCTACAATGAGCAGTTCTTC	CASSPLTSSYNEQFF
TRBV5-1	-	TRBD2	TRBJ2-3	TGCGCCAGCAGCTTTATCCCGACTAGCGGGGCCGTCACAGATACGCAGTATTTT	CASSFIPTSGAVTDTQYF
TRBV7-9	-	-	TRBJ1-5	TGTGCCAGCAGCTCCAGGGGATTCGATCAGCCCCAGCATTTT	CASSSRGFDQPQHF
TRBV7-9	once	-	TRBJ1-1	TGTGCCAGCAGCAAAGGTGCAGGGCGCACTGAAGCTTTCTTT	CASSKGAGRTEAFF
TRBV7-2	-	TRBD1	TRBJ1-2	TGTGCCAGCAGCAGGACAGGGGGCGATTCGGGCTATGGCTACACCTTC	CASSRTGGDSGYGYTF
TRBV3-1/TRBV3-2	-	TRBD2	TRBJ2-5	TGTGCCAGCAGCCAGACTAGCGGGGGGGCAGTAGAGACCCAGTACTTC	CASSQTSGGAVETQYF